This T cell receptor beta chain came from a study of regulatory T cells in long-lasting Graves disease. The time point is: newly diagnosed GD, antithyroid drugs for less than 3 months. With RNA extracted from PBMCs as input, the TCR library was made. This clonotype was seen only a few times. CDR1 is SGHTA, CDR2 FQGNSA, per germline. V was trimmed by 4 bases and J by 5 bases, leaving 18 bases between them. CDR3 length: 16 amino acids. According to the study, TCR beta libraries were built with iRepertoire HTBI primers and CDR3-region Arm-PCR. TCRdb reprocessed the multiplex PCR reads with MiXCR, giving one entry per CDR3 protein. The sample contains just over 600,000 distinct CDR3 sequences, 15% to 20% of which appear only once. A further study also used this sample, focusing on T cells in Graves' hyperthyroidism and ophthalmopathy. That investigation notes: It was uncontrolled infection, other autoimmune disease, pregnancy or lactation that excluded patients. Ophthalmopathy was distinguished from stable hyperthyroidism by 13 V-J signatures.

This receptor was obtained from a woman under 40 with Graves disease. Sequencing was performed on peripheral blood mononuclear cells (PBMCs), taken at new diagnosis, from a patient treated with antithyroid drugs. V gene TRBV7-2 combines with J gene TRBJ2-1; the D gene is possibly TRBD1 (5 bases). The CDR3 reads CASSSHPAGSHNEQFF. Here the CDR3 DNA reads TGTGCCAGCAGCTCGCACCCCGCAGGGTCGCACAATGAGCAGTTCTTC.